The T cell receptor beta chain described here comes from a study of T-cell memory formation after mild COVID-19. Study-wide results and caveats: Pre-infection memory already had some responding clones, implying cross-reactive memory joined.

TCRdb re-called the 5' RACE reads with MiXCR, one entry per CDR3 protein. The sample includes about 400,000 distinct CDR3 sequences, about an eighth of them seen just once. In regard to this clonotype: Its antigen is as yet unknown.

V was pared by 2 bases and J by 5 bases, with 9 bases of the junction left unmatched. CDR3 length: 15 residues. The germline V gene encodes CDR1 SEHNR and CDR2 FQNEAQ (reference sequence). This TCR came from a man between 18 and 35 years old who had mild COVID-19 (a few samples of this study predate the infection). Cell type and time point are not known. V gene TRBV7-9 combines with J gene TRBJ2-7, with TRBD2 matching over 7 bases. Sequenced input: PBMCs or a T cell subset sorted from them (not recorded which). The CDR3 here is CASSLLGLREDEQYF. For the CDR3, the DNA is TGTGCCAGCAGCTTACTGGGACTTCGGGAGGACGAGCAGTACTTC.